The 20 T cell receptor beta chains in this list originate from one sample, sequenced in a study of blood T cell repertoires in COVID-19. Sequencing was performed with immunoSEQ multiplex PCR; in TCRdb, only in-frame clones are kept and a portion is missing. The sample shows about 270,000 clones, 90% of them seen only once. What was sequenced was PBMCs or T cells enriched from blood (not recorded which). The receptors were gathered from a woman aged 25 to 45 with acute COVID-19.

V and J are TRBV13 and TRBJ2-1, with 12 positions matching TRBD2. The CDR3 contains 19 residues. CDR1 PRHDT and CDR2 FYEKMQ come from the germline V gene (reference sequence). V trimming: 4 bases; J trimming: 7 bases; junction bases outside the gene matches: 17. CDR3 bases: TGTGCCAGCAGCTATAAAACCCTACTAATGACTAGCGGGAGTAATGAGCAGTTCTTC. It translates to CASSYKTLLMTSGSNEQFF. The variable domain in full, with the rest retrieved from reference TRBV13 and TRBJ2-1, is AAGVIQSPRHLIKEKRETATLKCYPIPRHDTVYWYQQGPGQDPQFLISFYEKMQSDKGSIPDRFSAQQFSDYHSELNMSSLELGDSALYFCASSYKTLLMTSGSNEQFFGPGTRLTVL.

The J gene is TRBJ2-5, the V gene TRBV7-6, with TRBD2 as a possible D gene (5 bases). Looked up from germline, CDR1 is SGHVS and CDR2 is FNYEAQ. Trimming pared 5 bases from V and 5 bases from J, leaving 15 bases between. The CDR3 sequence is 14 residues long. CDR3 sequence reads: CASSPLAFGETQYF. CDR3 nucleotide sequence: TGTGCCAGCAGCCCATTAGCGTTTGGGGAGACCCAGTACTTC.

The chain is built from TRBV9 and TRBJ2-2, with 9 bases lining up with TRBD1. V shed 4 bases, J shed 3 bases, and the junction held 4 bases outside the gene matches. CDR1 and CDR2 (germline): SGDLS, YYNGEE. This CDR3 has 15 residues. The CDR3 region is CASSLRQGDTGELFF. The CDR3 DNA follows: TGTGCCAGCAGCTTGAGACAGGGGGACACCGGGGAGCTGTTTTTT. Combining the CDR3 with reference TRBV9 and TRBJ2-2 gives the whole variable domain DSGVTQTPKHLITATGQRVTLRCSPRSGDLSVYWYQQSLDQGLQFLIQYYNGEERAKGNILERFSAQQFPDLHSELNLSSLELGDSALYFCASSLRQGDTGELFFGEGSRLTVL.

The chain uses TRBV5-4 and TRBJ1-2, with a possible D match to TRBD1 (5 bases). Germline CDR1 SGHNT, CDR2 YYREEE (reference sequence). The CDR3 has 14 residues. The V gene lost 1 base and the J gene lost 0 bases, with 7 bases spanning the gap. The CDR3 reads CASSLQGSNYGYTF. Written as DNA, the CDR3 is TGTGCCAGCAGCTTGCAGGGTTCTAACTATGGCTACACCTTC.

The chain carries TRBV7-6 and TRBJ2-3; D unclear. CDR3 length equals 13 residues. In germline, CDR1 is SGHVS, CDR2 FNYEAQ. Trimming took 2 bases from V and 5 from J, leaving 8 bases between them. CDR3: CASSLSPRDTQYF. The CDR3 DNA sequence: TGTGCCAGCAGCTTATCTCCCAGAGATACGCAGTATTTT.

The chain is built from TRBV5-1 and TRBJ2-7; 8 bases are shared with TRBD2. Germline V gene sequence: CDR1 SGHRS, CDR2 YFSETQ. The CDR3 totals 17 residues. Trimming cost V 0 bases and J 5 bases; bases outside gene matches: 13. This CDR3 reads CASSLGVGSGSRNEQYF. CDR3 in DNA: TGCGCCAGCAGCTTGGGTGTGGGGAGCGGGAGTAGGAACGAGCAGTACTTC.

Only one count was recorded for this clone. J is TRBJ1-2 and V is TRBV19; D perhaps matches TRBD1 (5 bases). The V gene lost 3 bases and the J gene lost 7 bases, with 12 bases spanning the gap. This CDR3 is built from 13 residues. Germline V CDR1 and CDR2: LNHDA, SQIVND (reference sequence). CDR3 sequence: CASSIGGKGGYTF. The CDR3 bases are TGTGCCAGTAGTATTGGGGGGAAGGGTGGCTACACCTTC.

The rearrangement uses TRBV9 and TRBJ1-2; 10 bases are a match to TRBD1. CDR1 is SGDLS, CDR2 YYNGEE, per germline. After removal of 0 bases from V and 8 bases from J, the junction contained 13 bases not matched to a gene. The CDR3 sequence is 17 residues long. This CDR3 is CASSVGPPTGTGDGYTF. For the CDR3, the DNA is TGTGCCAGCAGCGTAGGCCCCCCAACCGGGACAGGGGACGGCTACACCTTC.

This chain links TRBV21-1 with TRBJ2-7; the listed D gene, TRBD2, was not tested against the DNA. TRBV21-1 is tagged as a pseudogene. The CDR3 is made up of 21 amino acids. The CDR3 sequence: CASSRKSPRGGLIAGGLEQYF. Here the CDR3 DNA reads TGTGCCAGCAGCAGGAAATCCCCCCGGGGGGGGTTAATAGCGGGAGGGCTCGAGCAGTACTTC.

The chain couples TRBV10-1 to TRBJ2-1; D is possibly TRBD2 (6 bases). CDR1 is WNHNN and CDR2 is SYGVQD in the germline V gene (reference sequence). The length of the CDR3 is 15 residues. Trimming shortened V by 6 bases and J by 3 bases, and 15 bases separated the two germline ends. This CDR3 is CASSDPGLHYNEQFF. CDR3 DNA: TGCGCCAGCAGCGATCCGGGACTCCACTACAATGAGCAGTTCTTC.

About this clone itself: The identical CDR3 is also encoded by other nucleotide sequences in the sample. The CDR3: CASSSPGQGNSPLHF. CDR3 bases: TGTGCCAGCAGTTCCCCGGGACAGGGGAATTCACCCCTCCACTTT. The gene calls are TRBV28 and TRBJ1-6, with TRBD1 matching 10 bases. This CDR3 region has 15 residues. Germline CDR1 MDHEN, CDR2 SYDVKM. Trimming removed 4 bases from V and 7 bases from J; junction bases left unmatched: 4.

V usage is TRBV13 and J usage is TRBJ2-1; perhaps TRBD2 as D (5 bases). Trimming shortened V by 1 base and J by 7 bases, and 14 bases separated the two germline ends. The CDR3 spans 15 residues. Per germline, CDR1 PRHDT and CDR2 FYEKMQ (reference sequence). In nucleotides, the CDR3 is TGTGCCAGCAGCTTAGCCGGACTGGAACTAAATGAGCAGTTCTTC. Encoded protein: CASSLAGLELNEQFF.

In regard to this clone: This specimen includes other DNA sequences encoding the same CDR3. The chain couples TRBV28 to TRBJ1-1; TRBD1 matches 8 bases. Trimming took 3 bases from V and 3 from J; bases not matched to a gene: 0. The CDR3 loop spans 13 amino acids. The germline V gene has CDR1 MDHEN and CDR2 SYDVKM. CDR3 DNA: TGTGCCAGCAGTTTGGACAGGGACACTGAAGCTTTCTTT. This codes for CASSLDRDTEAFF.

The J gene is TRBJ2-7, the V gene TRBV7-9; 9 nucleotides agree with TRBD1. The CDR3 covers 14 residues. After removal of 4 bases from V and 6 bases from J, the junction contained 7 bases not matched to a gene. Germline assignment: CDR1 SEHNR and CDR2 FQNEAQ (reference sequence). In nucleotides, the CDR3 is TGTGCCAGCAGCTCCGGGACAGGGAGCTTCGAGCAGTACTTC. Protein sequence: CASSSGTGSFEQYF.

This chain's CDR3 is CASSGKTGGTHEQYF. The DNA of the CDR3 is TGTGCCAGCAGTGGAAAGACAGGGGGCACCCACGAGCAGTACTTC. J is TRBJ2-7 and V is TRBV25-1; 10 positions agree with TRBD1. CDR3 size: 15 residues. Germline V gives CDR1 MGHDK, CDR2 SYGVNS. Unmatched junction bases numbered 8, after V lost 4 bases and J lost 5 bases.

V and J are TRBV15 and TRBJ1-3, with D possibly TRBD1 on 6 matching bases. From germline, CDR1 is LNHNV and CDR2 YYDKDF (reference sequence). V was shortened by 8 bases and J by 1 base, with 9 bases between the two germline ends. This CDR3 region has 13 residues. The CDR3 DNA follows: TGTGCCACCCGGACAGCTTCTGGAAACACCATATATTTT. This sequence encodes CATRTASGNTIYF.

As to this clone: Other DNA sequences from this sample encode an identical CDR3 as well. The chain links TRBV5-1 to TRBJ1-1; tentatively, D is TRBD1 (6 bases). Trimming shortened V by 4 bases and J by 3 bases, and 13 bases separated the two germline ends. The CDR3 runs to 14 residues. The germline gives CDR1 SGHRS, CDR2 YFSETQ. The CDR3 DNA follows: TGCGCCAGCAGCCTACAGGGCCAAGACACTGAAGCTTTCTTT. Amino acids: CASSLQGQDTEAFF.

The chain couples TRBV25-1 to TRBJ2-3, with 9 bases that match TRBD1. Trimming took 3 bases from V and 4 from J; bases not matched to a gene: 2. The CDR3 runs to 14 residues. Germline V gene lookup returns CDR1 MGHDK and CDR2 SYGVNS. The CDR3 is CASSDWTGADTQYF. In DNA, the CDR3 is TGTGCCAGCAGTGATTGGACAGGGGCAGATACGCAGTATTTT.

The genes are TRBV28 and TRBJ1-5; no clear D gene. CDR1 MDHEN and CDR2 SYDVKM come from the germline V gene. This CDR3 region has 14 residues. V lost 7 bases and J lost 2, with 12 bases in between. CDR3 loop: CASITPQGNQPQHF. DNA for the CDR3: TGTGCCAGCATCACTCCCCAAGGCAATCAGCCCCAGCATTTT. Full variable domain (outside the CDR3, taken from reference TRBV28 and TRBJ1-5): DVKVTQSSRYLVKRTGEKVFLECVQDMDHENMFWYRQDPGLGLRLIYFSYDVKMKEKGDIPEGYSVSREKKERFSLILESASTNQTSMYLCASITPQGNQPQHFGDGTRLSIL.

The chain joins TRBV5-1 to TRBJ2-7; 14 bases align to TRBD2. CDR1 and CDR2 (germline): SGHRS, YFSETQ. The length of the CDR3 is 15 residues. The V gene end was trimmed by 0 bases and the J gene end by 5 bases; junction bases not matched to a gene: 1. CDR3 coding DNA: TGCGCCAGCAGCTTGGGACTAGCGGGAGGGGACGAGCAGTACTTC. Encoded protein: CASSLGLAGGDEQYF.